The rows below give T cell receptor beta chains drawn from one sample of a study of CD8 T cells in ankylosing spondylitis. MiXCR was run by TCRdb on the 5' RACE reads, yielding one entry per CDR3 protein. The sample shows approximately 190,000 distinct CDR3 sequences, over 10% of them seen only once. The material sequenced was blood, either unsorted or a sorted T cell fraction (not recorded which). The receptors were gathered from a female donor with ankylosing spondylitis or in good health (not recorded which). Each CDR3 is given with its conserved first and last residue. D genes are given only for firm matches. Expanded clones get a size class; other rows say once, few or many, or leave the size out.

V	size	D	J	CDR3
TRBV5-1	many	NA	TRBJ2-1	CASSAAASSYNEQFF
TRBV11-3	few	NA	TRBJ2-5	CASSSQVEGETQYF
TRBV11-3	many	NA	TRBJ2-1	CASRTGGAAYNEQFF
TRBV7-2	NA	NA	TRBJ1-1	CASSPRWGDTEAFF
TRBV6-1	few	NA	TRBJ1-4	CASRGRGTATNEKLFF
TRBV12-3/TRBV12-4	NA	TRBD2	TRBJ2-7	CASMRGAGDYEQYF
TRBV29-1	NA	TRBD1	TRBJ1-2	CSVGTGFNYGYTF
TRBV20-1	many	NA	TRBJ1-1	CSAGLGNLMNTEAFF
TRBV29-1	NA	TRBD1	TRBJ2-1	CSAYPTGQGYNEQFF
TRBV5-4	many	TRBD1	TRBJ1-4	CASSLGQGKEKLFF
TRBV30	NA	NA	TRBJ2-1	CAWSVRVSYNEQFF
TRBV20-1	many	NA	TRBJ2-7	CSAKGRIDYEQYF
TRBV6-1	many	TRBD1	TRBJ1-1	CASSHLRGSGITEAFF
TRBV7-2	many	TRBD1	TRBJ2-3	CASSSQGNGADTQYF
TRBV19	NA	NA	TRBJ2-1	CASSGWTDSYNEQFF
TRBV5-1	many	TRBD2	TRBJ2-4	CASSLVGLAGVGAKNIQYF
TRBV24-1	many	NA	TRBJ2-1	CATSDPLLQGRFNEQFF
TRBV5-1	many	TRBD1	TRBJ2-6	CASSKGQGVLPGANVLTF
TRBV7-2	NA	TRBD2	TRBJ2-2	CASSWLAGNTGTGELFF
TRBV7-6	many	TRBD2	TRBJ2-1	CASSLGGSGRLYEQFF
TRBV11-2	few	TRBD2	TRBJ2-1	CASSLDRLAGAEQFF
TRBV20-1	NA	TRBD1	TRBJ2-7	CSATQTGGYEQYF
TRBV5-5	many	TRBD2	TRBJ2-3	CASSFFGEPGGSPDTQYF
TRBV20-1	many	NA	TRBJ2-2	CSASKGTGELFF
TRBV19	many	NA	TRBJ1-5	CASSTQAGASQPQHF
TRBV18	many	NA	TRBJ2-3	CASSPPGSDVPYF
TRBV6-2/TRBV6-3	few	NA	TRBJ2-2	CASSYSGLPPGELFF
TRBV19	many	TRBD2	TRBJ2-1	CASSITGGPYNEQFF
TRBV5-1	many	NA	TRBJ2-2	CASSPDRTNTGELFF
TRBV24-1	many	NA	TRBJ1-5	CATSEGVGHQPQHF
TRBV5-1	few	TRBD2	TRBJ2-7	CASSIASGSYEQYF
TRBV20-1	many	TRBD2	TRBJ2-2	CGGRRAGVYTGELFF